This TCR beta chain is drawn from a study of blood T cells in healthy people across ages. CDR1 SNHLY and CDR2 FYNNEI come from the germline V gene. There are 12 residues in the CDR3. V was cut by 6 bases and J by 5 bases, with 9 bases left in between. Alongside a J-beta primer mix, a sample-barcoded 5' primer served in a second PCR lasting about 7 to 11 cycles. TCRdb re-derived calls from the 5' RACE reads in MiXCR, one entry per CDR3 protein. The sample carries roughly 900,000 distinct CDR3 sequences, about 48% recorded once. This clonotype was found a few times. Sequenced input: blood. The TCR was taken from a man aged 25-45 years in good health. J is TRBJ2-3 and V is TRBV2; tentative D call: TRBD1 (6 bases). CDR3 sequence: CASRTGEDTQYF. The CDR3 DNA sequence: TGTGCCAGCAGGACAGGTGAAGATACGCAGTATTTT.